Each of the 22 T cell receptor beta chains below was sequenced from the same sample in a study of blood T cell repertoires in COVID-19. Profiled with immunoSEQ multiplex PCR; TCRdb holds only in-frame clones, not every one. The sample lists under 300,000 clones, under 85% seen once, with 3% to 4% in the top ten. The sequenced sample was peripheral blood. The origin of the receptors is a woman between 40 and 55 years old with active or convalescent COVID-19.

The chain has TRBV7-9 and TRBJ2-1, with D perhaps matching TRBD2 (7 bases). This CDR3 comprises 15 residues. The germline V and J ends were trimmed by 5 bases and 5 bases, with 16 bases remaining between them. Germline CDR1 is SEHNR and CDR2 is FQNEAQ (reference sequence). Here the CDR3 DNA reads TGTGCCAGCAGCCGGGGGGCAGGGTTCAACAATGAGCAGTTCTTC. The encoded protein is CASSRGAGFNNEQFF. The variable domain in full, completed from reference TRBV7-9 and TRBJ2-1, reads DTGVSQNPRHKITKRGQNVTFRCDPISEHNRLYWYRQTLGQGPEFLTYFQNEAQLEKSRLLSDRFSAERPKGSFSTLEIQRTEQGDSAMYLCASSRGAGFNNEQFFGPGTRLTVL.

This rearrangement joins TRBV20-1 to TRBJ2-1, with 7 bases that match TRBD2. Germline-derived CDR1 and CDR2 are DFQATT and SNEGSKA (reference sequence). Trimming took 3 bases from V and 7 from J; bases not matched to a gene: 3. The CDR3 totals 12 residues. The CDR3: CSASVGGNEQFF. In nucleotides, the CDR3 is TGCAGTGCTAGTGTGGGGGGGAATGAGCAGTTCTTC.

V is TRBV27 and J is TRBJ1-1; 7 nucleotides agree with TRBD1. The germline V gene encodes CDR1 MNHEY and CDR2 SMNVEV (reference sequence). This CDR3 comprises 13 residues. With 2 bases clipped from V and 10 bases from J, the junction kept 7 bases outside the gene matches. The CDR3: CASSLHTGTVAFF. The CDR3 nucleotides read TGTGCCAGCAGTTTACACACCGGGACAGTAGCTTTCTTT.

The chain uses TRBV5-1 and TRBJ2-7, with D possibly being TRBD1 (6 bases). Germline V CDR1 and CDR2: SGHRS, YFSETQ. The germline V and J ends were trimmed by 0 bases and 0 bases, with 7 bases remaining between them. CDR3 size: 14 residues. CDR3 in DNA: TGCGCCAGCAGCTTGGGGACAGCCTCCTACGAGCAGTACTTC. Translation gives CASSLGTASYEQYF.

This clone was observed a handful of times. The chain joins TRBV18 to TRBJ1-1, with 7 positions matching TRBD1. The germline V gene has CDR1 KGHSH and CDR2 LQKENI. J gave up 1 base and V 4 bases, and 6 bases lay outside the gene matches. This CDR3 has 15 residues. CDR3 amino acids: CASSLRTGSNTEAFF. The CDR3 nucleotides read TGTGCCAGCTCACTCCGGACAGGCTCGAACACTGAAGCTTTCTTT.

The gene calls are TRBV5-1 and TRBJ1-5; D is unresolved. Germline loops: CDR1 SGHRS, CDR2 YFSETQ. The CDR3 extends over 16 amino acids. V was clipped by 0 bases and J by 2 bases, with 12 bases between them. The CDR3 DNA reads TGCGCCAGCAGCTTGGCTGGAGGGAACGGCAATCAGCCCCAGCATTTT. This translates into CASSLAGGNGNQPQHF.

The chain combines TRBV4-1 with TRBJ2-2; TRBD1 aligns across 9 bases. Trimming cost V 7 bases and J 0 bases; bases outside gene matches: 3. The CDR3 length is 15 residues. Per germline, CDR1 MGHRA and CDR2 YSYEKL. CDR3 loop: CASTRQGANTGELFF. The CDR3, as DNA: TGCGCCAGCACCCGACAGGGGGCGAACACCGGGGAGCTGTTTTTT.

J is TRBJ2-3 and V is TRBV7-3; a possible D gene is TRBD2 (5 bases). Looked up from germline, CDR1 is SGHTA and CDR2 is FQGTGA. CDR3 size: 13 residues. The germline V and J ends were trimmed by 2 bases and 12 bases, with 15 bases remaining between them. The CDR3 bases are TGTGCCAGCAGCTTATCATCTACCCTAGCCCAGTATTTT. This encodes CASSLSSTLAQYF. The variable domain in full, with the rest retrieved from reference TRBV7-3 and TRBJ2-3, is GAGVSQTPSNKVTEKGKYVELRCDPISGHTALYWYRQSLGQGPEFLIYFQGTGAADDSGLPNDRFFAVRPEGSVSTLKIQRTERGDSAVYLCASSLSSTLAQYFGPGTRLTVL.

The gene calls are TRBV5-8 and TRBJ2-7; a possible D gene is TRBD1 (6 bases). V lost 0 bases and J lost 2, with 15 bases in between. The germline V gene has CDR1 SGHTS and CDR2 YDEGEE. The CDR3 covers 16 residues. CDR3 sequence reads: CASSLGFWTATYEQYV. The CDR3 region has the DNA TGTGCCAGCAGCTTGGGATTCTGGACAGCCACCTACGAGCAGTACGTC.

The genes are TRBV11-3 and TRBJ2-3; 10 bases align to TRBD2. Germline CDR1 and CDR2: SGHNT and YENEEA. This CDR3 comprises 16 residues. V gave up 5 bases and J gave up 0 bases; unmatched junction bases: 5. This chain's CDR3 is CASSAGSGGSTDTQYF. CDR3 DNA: TGTGCCAGCAGCGCTGGTAGCGGGGGGAGCACAGATACGCAGTATTTT. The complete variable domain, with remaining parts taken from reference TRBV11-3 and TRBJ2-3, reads EAGVVQSPRYKIIEKKQPVAFWCNPISGHNTLYWYLQNLGQGPELLIRYENEEAVDDSQLPKDRFSAERLKGVDSTLKIQPAELGDSAVYLCASSAGSGGSTDTQYFGPGTRLTVL.

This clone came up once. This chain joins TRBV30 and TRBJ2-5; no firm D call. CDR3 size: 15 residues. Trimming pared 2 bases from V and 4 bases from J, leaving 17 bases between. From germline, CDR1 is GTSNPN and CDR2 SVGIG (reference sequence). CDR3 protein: CAWSNPQDIRETQYF. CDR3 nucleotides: TGTGCCTGGAGTAACCCTCAGGATATCCGAGAGACCCAGTACTTC.

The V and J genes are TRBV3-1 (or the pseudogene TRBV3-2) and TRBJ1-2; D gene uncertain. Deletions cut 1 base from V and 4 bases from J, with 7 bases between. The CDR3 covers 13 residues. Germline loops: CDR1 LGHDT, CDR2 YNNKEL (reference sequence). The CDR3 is CASSQVGGYGYTF. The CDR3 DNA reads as TGTGCCAGCAGCCAAGTCGGAGGCTATGGCTACACCTTC.

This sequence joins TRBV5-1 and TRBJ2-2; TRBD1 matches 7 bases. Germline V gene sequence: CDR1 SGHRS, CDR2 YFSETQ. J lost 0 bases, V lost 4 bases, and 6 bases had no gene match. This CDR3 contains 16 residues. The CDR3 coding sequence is TGCGCCAGCAGCGTGGGACAGACATCGAACACCGGGGAGCTGTTTTTT. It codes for CASSVGQTSNTGELFF.

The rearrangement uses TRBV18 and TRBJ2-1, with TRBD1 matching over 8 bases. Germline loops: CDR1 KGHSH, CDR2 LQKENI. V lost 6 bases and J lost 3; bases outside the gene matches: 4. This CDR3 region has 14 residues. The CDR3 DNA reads TGTGCCAGCTCCTTAACAGGGGGCTACAATGAGCAGTTCTTC. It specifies CASSLTGGYNEQFF.

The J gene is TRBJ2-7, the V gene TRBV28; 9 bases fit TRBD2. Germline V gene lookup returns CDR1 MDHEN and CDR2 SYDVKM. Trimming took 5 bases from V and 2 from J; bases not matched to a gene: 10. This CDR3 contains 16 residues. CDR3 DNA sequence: TGTGCCAGCAGTCCTGCGCTAGCGGGGAAAACCTACGAGCAGTACTTC. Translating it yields CASSPALAGKTYEQYF.

The CDR3 sequence is CASSQVGLSQSRYTF. The CDR3 DNA follows: TGCGCCAGCAGCCAAGTCGGTTTGTCCCAAAGTCGCTACACCTTC. The chain recombines TRBV4-1 with TRBJ1-2; no clear D. Germline CDR1 MGHRA, CDR2 YSYEKL. V was trimmed by 1 base and J by 9 bases, leaving 18 bases between them. The CDR3 runs 15 residues.

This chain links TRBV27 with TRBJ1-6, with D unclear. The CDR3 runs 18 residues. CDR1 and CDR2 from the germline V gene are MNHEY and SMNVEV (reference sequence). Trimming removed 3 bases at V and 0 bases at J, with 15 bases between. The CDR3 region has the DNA TGTGCCAGCAGTTTCACCCTCCACTCGAGCTCCTATAATTCACCCCTCCACTTT. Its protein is CASSFTLHSSSYNSPLHF.

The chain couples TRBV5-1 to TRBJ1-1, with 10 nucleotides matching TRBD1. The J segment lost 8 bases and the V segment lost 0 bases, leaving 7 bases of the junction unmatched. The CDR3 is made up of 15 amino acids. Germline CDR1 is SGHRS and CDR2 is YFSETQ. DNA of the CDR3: TGCGCCAGCAGCTTGGCCCCGGGGGACAGGGGAGAAGCTTTCTTT. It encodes CASSLAPGDRGEAFF.

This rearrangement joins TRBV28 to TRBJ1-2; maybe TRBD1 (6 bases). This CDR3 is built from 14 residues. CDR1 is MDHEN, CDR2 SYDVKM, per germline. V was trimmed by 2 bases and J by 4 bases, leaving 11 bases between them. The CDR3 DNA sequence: TGTGCCAGCAGTTTAGGGGGGGGCAGCTATGGCTACACCTTC. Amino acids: CASSLGGGSYGYTF.

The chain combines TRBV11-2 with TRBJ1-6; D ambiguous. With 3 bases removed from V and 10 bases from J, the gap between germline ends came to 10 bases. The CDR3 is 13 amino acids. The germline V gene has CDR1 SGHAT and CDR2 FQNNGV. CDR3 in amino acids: CASSLAGESPLHF. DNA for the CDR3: TGTGCCAGCAGCTTGGCAGGCGAATCACCCCTCCACTTT.

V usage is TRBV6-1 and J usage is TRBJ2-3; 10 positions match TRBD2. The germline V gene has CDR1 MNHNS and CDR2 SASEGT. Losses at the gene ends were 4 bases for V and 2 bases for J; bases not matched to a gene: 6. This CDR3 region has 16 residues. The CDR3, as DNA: TGTGCCAGCAGTGGTTCCAGCGGGGGGGTCACAGATACGCAGTATTTT. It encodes CASSGSSGGVTDTQYF.

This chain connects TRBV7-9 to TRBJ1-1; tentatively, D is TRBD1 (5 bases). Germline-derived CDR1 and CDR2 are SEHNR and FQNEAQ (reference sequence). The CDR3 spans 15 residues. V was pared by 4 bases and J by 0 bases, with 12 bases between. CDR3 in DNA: TGTGCCAGCAGCTCCCAACGGGGGATGAACACTGAAGCTTTCTTT. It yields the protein CASSSQRGMNTEAFF. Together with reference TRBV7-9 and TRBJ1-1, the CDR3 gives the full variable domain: DTGVSQNPRHKITKRGQNVTFRCDPISEHNRLYWYRQTLGQGPEFLTYFQNEAQLEKSRLLSDRFSAERPKGSFSTLEIQRTEQGDSAMYLCASSSQRGMNTEAFFGQGTRLTVV.